The T cell receptor (beta chain) under discussion was sequenced for a study of blood T cell repertoires in COVID-19. Profiling relied on immunoSEQ multiplex PCR, and the TCRdb table lists in-frame clones only, not all of them. The table lists some 330,000 clones, roughly nine tenths of them singletons. The CDR3 contains 16 residues. V shed 1 base and J shed 6 bases, with 15 bases lying between them. Germline V gene data show CDR1 as LNHNV and CDR2 as YYDKDF (reference sequence). Sample: peripheral blood. This sequence was found in a woman aged 25 to 39 with COVID-19, enrolled during active disease. The chain uses TRBV15 and TRBJ1-4; D perhaps matches TRBD1 (5 bases). The CDR3 sequence: CATSRGLVSRDEKLFF. DNA of the CDR3: TGTGCCACCAGCAGAGGTCTTGTTAGCAGGGATGAAAAACTGTTTTTT.